This T cell receptor beta chain emerged from a study of T cells expressing NK-cell markers. The CDR3 sequence is 13 residues long. Germline CDR1 is SGHTA and CDR2 is FQGNSA. 5'RACE template switching with UMIs generated TCR beta cDNA. TCRdb re-analyzed the 5' RACE reads; it lists each CDR3 protein once, without DNA. The sample is made up of almost 450,000 distinct CDR3 sequences, and the top ten hold about 7.1% of it. As concerns this clonotype: Its antigen is undetermined.

Overall study findings and caveats: Leadership of the CD3+CD56-NKG2C+ fraction also belonged to these clonotypes in several donors.

The receptor was isolated from a woman aged 18 to 75 in good health. Material for sequencing was blood T cells: a sorted CD56 or NKG2C T cell subset, CD4+ or CD8+ T cells, or bulk PBMC T cells (not recorded which). This chain uses TRBV7-2 with TRBJ2-1. CDR3 region: CASSLELRGEQFF.